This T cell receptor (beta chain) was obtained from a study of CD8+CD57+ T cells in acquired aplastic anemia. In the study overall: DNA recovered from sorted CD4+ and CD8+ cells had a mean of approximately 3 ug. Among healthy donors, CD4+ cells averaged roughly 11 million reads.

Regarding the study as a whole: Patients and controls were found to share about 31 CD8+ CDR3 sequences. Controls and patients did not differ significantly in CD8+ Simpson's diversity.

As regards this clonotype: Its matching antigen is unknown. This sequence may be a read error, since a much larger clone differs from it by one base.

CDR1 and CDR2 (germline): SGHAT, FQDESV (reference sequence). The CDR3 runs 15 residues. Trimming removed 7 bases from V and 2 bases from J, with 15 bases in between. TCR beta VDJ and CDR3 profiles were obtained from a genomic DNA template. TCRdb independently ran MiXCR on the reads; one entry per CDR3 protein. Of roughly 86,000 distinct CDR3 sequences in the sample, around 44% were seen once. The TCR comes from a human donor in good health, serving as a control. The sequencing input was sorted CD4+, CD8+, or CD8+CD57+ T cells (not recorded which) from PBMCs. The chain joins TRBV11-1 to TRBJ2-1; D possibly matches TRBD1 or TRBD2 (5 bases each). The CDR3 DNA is TGTGCCAGCACCCTCCGGGACGGCACCTACAATGAGCAGTTCTTC. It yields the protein CASTLRDGTYNEQFF. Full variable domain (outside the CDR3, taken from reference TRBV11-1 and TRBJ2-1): EAEVAQSPRYKITEKSQAVAFWCDPISGHATLYWYRQILGQGPELLVQFQDESVVDDSQLPKDRFSAERLKGVDSTLKIQPAELGDSAMYLCASTLRDGTYNEQFFGPGTRLTVL.